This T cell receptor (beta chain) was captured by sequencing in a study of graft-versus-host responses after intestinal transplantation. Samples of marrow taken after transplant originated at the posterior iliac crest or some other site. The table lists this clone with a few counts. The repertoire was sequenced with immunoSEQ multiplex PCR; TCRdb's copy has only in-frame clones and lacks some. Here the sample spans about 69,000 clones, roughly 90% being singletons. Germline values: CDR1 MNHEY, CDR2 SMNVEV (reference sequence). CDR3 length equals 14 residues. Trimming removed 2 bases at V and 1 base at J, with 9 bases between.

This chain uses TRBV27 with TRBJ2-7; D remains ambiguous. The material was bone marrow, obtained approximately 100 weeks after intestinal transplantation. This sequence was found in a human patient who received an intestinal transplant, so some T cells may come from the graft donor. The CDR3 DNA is TGTGCCAGCAGTTTAGATATAGGGTCCTACGAGCAGTACTTC. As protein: CASSLDIGSYEQYF.